This paragraph covers one T cell receptor (beta chain) sequence. CDR1 and CDR2 (germline): SGHVS, FNYEAQ. The CDR3 is 15 amino acids. With 5 bases removed from V and 4 bases from J, the gap between germline ends came to 17 bases. This specimen comes from a study of blood T cell repertoires in COVID-19. Across the whole study: Specimens from acute and convalescent COVID-19 originated in the United States, Italy and Spain.

Sequencing was performed with immunoSEQ multiplex PCR; in TCRdb, only in-frame clones are kept and a portion is missing. There are roughly 270,000 clones in the sample; roughly four fifths occur only once, and 5% lies in the top ten. Sequenced: PBMCs or T cells enriched from blood (not recorded which). This TCR was recovered from a man aged 35 to 55 who had been exposed to COVID-19. The chain has TRBV7-6 and TRBJ1-1; D remains ambiguous. The CDR3 reads CASSRFLSAGTEAFF. The CDR3 nucleotides read TGTGCCAGCAGCCGCTTTTTGTCTGCGGGCACTGAAGCTTTCTTT. Full variable domain (missing parts from reference TRBV7-6 and TRBJ1-1): GAGVSQSPRYKVTKRGQDVALRCDPISGHVSLYWYRQALGQGPEFLTYFNYEAQQDKSGLPNDRFSAERPEGSISTLTIQRTEQRDSAMYRCASSRFLSAGTEAFFGQGTRLTVV.